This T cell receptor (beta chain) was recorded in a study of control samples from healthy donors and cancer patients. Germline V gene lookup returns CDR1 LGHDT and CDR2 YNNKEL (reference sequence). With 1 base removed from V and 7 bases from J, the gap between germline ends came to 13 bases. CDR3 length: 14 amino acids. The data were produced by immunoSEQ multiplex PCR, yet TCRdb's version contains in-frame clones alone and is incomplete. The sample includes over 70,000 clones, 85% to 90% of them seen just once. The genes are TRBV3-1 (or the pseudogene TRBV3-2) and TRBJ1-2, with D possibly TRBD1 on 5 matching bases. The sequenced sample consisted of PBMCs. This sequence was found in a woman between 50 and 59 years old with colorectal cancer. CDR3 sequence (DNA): TGTGCCAGCAGCCAAGCGGGACGAGAGGTTGGCTACACCTTC. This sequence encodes CASSQAGREVGYTF.